The rows below give T cell receptor beta chains drawn from one sample of a study of control samples from healthy donors and cancer patients. Assay: immunoSEQ multiplex PCR; the TCRdb copy retains only in-frame clones and omits some. The data contain some 70,000 clones, under 85% of them singletons. Sequencing input: blood. These receptors all come from a man between 60 and 75 years old in good health. CDR3s include the opening cysteine and the closing phenylalanine or tryptophan. Fields, in order: clone size, D gene, V gene, J gene, CDR3 protein, CDR3 DNA. A D gene is named only where the DNA matches it firmly. Clone size, where shown, is once, few, many, or a class for clones that have expanded.

>NA|NA|TRBV19|TRBJ2-2
CASSKTGIVPTGELFF
TGTGCCAGTAGTAAAACAGGGATCGTACCCACCGGGGAGCTGTTTTTT
>NA|TRBD2|TRBV3-1/TRBV3-2|TRBJ2-7
CASSQEGAGGAACEQYF
TGTGCCAGCAGCCAAGAAGGGGCGGGGGGGGCCGCCTGCGAGCAGTACTTC
>NA|NA|TRBV5-5|TRBJ2-7
CASSLAGDGFTEQYF
TGTGCCAGCAGCTTGGCAGGGGACGGGTTTACCGAGCAGTACTTC
>medium-sized|NA|TRBV15|TRBJ2-7
CATSRDRGGYEQYF
TGTGCCACCAGCAGAGATAGGGGAGGCTACGAGCAGTACTTC
>NA|TRBD1|TRBV6-6|TRBJ2-7
CASTIQGSSSYEQYF
TGTGCCAGCACTATACAGGGGTCCAGCTCCTACGAGCAGTACTTC
>NA|NA|TRBV6-2/TRBV6-3|TRBJ1-1
CASSHQGNTEAFF
TGTGCCAGCAGCCATCAGGGGAACACTGAAGCTTTCTTT
>NA|TRBD2|TRBV19|TRBJ2-3
CASSSGRDGGTQYF
TGTGCCAGTAGTAGCGGGAGGGATGGAGGCACGCAGTATTTT
>NA|NA|TRBV5-4|TRBJ1-1
CASSRLADTEAFF
TGTGCCAGCAGCAGACTGGCGGACACTGAAGCTTTCTTT
>NA|TRBD1|TRBV3-1/TRBV3-2|TRBJ2-7
CASSQGRGTGSYEQYF
TGTGCCAGCAGCCAAGGGCGCGGGACAGGGTCCTACGAGCAGTACTTC
>NA|TRBD1|TRBV29-1|TRBJ1-5
CSASGTGGLSNQPQHF
TGCAGCGCCTCCGGGACAGGGGGCCTTAGCAATCAGCCCCAGCATTTT
>NA|TRBD2|TRBV18|TRBJ2-3
CASSPVLAATDTQYF
TGTGCCAGCTCACCAGTACTAGCGGCCACAGATACGCAGTATTTT
>NA|TRBD1|TRBV28|TRBJ1-4
CASSATGTGNEKLFF
TGTGCCAGCAGTGCCACCGGGACAGGAAATGAAAAACTGTTTTTT
>NA|NA|TRBV4-1|TRBJ2-5
CASSQGPQETQYF
TGCGCCAGCAGCCAGGGACCCCAAGAGACCCAGTACTTC
>NA|NA|TRBV30|TRBJ2-7
CAWMDRRLGEQYF
TGTGCCTGGATGGACAGGCGACTAGGGGAGCAGTACTTC
>NA|NA|TRBV9|TRBJ1-6
CASSPTGRIGSPLHF
TGTGCCAGCAGCCCCACAGGGCGCATTGGTTCACCCCTCCACTTT
>NA|TRBD2|TRBV7-6|TRBJ2-3
CASSLLAGAVLNTQYF
TGTGCCAGCAGCTTGCTAGCGGGAGCCGTATTAAATACGCAGTATTTT
>NA|TRBD2|TRBV7-9|TRBJ2-7
CASSPPLAGINEQYF
TGTGCCAGCAGTCCCCCGCTAGCGGGGATAAACGAGCAGTACTTC
>few|NA|TRBV7-6|TRBJ2-1
CASSPSESSYNEQFF
TGTGCCAGCAGCCCCAGCGAGAGCTCCTACAATGAGCAGTTCTTC
>NA|NA|TRBV29-1|TRBJ2-1
CSVEKLNYNEQFF
TGCAGCGTTGAAAAGCTTAATTACAATGAGCAGTTCTTC
>few|NA|TRBV7-2|TRBJ1-5
CASSPGGGNQPQHF
TGTGCCAGCAGCCCCGGGGGTGGGAATCAGCCCCAGCATTTT
>NA|NA|TRBV9|TRBJ1-2
CASSVGDSNYGYTF
TGTGCCAGCAGCGTAGGGGATTCTAACTATGGCTACACCTTC
>NA|NA|TRBV7-2|TRBJ2-7
CASSLEYTSYEQYF
TGTGCCAGCAGCTTAGAATATACCTCCTACGAGCAGTACTTC
>NA|NA|TRBV3-1/TRBV3-2|TRBJ2-5
CASSRPRGGKETQYF
TGTGCCAGCAGCCGTCCTCGAGGGGGGAAAGAGACCCAGTACTTC
>NA|TRBD1|TRBV15|TRBJ2-1
CATSRKPATGVEQFF
TGTGCCACCAGCAGAAAACCGGCAACAGGGGTTGAGCAGTTCTTC
>NA|NA|TRBV24-1|TRBJ2-1
CATSDEGRYNEQFF
TGTGCCACCAGTGATGAGGGAAGATACAATGAGCAGTTCTTC
>NA|TRBD2|TRBV4-3|TRBJ2-1
CASSQDILAGEQFF
TGCGCCAGCAGCCAAGATATCCTAGCGGGGGAGCAGTTCTTC
>NA|NA|TRBV21-1|TRBJ1-2
CASTLDDFRANQSYGYTF
TGTGCCAGCACCTTAGATGATTTCCGGGCCAATCAATCCTATGGCTACACCTTC
>once|NA|TRBV5-4|TRBJ1-1
CASSLQGVNTEAFF
TGTGCCAGCAGCTTGCAAGGGGTGAACACTGAAGCTTTCTTT
>NA|NA|TRBV15|TRBJ2-7
CATSRDRRGYEQYF
TGTGCCACCAGCAGAGATCGGCGCGGCTACGAGCAGTACTTC
>NA|TRBD2|TRBV9|TRBJ2-1
CASSPSGSSYNEQFF
TGTGCCAGCAGTCCTAGCGGGAGCTCGTACAATGAGCAGTTCTTC
>NA|NA|TRBV2|TRBJ2-1
CASSGSDYGRFF
TGTGCCAGCAGTGGATCCGACTACGGCCGGTTCTTC
>NA|NA|TRBV5-1|TRBJ2-5
CASSHIGRGPTLETQYF
TGCGCCAGCAGCCATATAGGCCGGGGCCCCACGCTAGAGACCCAGTACTTC
>once|TRBD2|TRBV19|TRBJ2-1
CASSYGTSGRHEQFF
TGTGCCAGTTCATATGGGACTAGCGGGAGACATGAGCAGTTCTTC
>NA|TRBD1|TRBV6-5|TRBJ1-2
CASQGQSYGYTF
TGTGCCAGCCAGGGACAGAGCTATGGCTACACCTTC
>NA|TRBD1|TRBV3-1/TRBV3-2|TRBJ2-6
CASSQVPGQGKAAGANVLTF
TGTGCCAGCAGCCAAGTCCCCGGACAGGGAAAGGCAGCTGGGGCCAACGTCCTGACTTTC
>many|NA|TRBV12-3/TRBV12-4|TRBJ1-1
CASRLTGDKAFF
TGTGCCAGCAGACTCACGGGGGACAAAGCTTTCTTT
>NA|TRBD2|TRBV7-3|TRBJ2-3
CASSFSGLASTDTQYF
TGTGCCAGCAGCTTTTCGGGACTAGCCAGCACAGATACGCAGTATTTT
>NA|NA|TRBV6-2/TRBV6-3|TRBJ2-1
CASSYPSGPPGSYNEQFF
TGTGCCAGCAGTTACCCCAGCGGACCGCCAGGCTCCTACAATGAGCAGTTCTTC
>NA|NA|TRBV5-1|TRBJ2-1
CASSGGDTHNEQFF
TGCGCCAGCAGCGGGGGGGACACTCACAATGAGCAGTTCTTC
>NA|TRBD2|TRBV2|TRBJ2-7
CASSAPGLAGGTAYEQYF
TGTGCCAGCAGCGCGCCGGGACTAGCGGGAGGGACGGCCTACGAGCAGTACTTC
>NA|NA|TRBV6-5|TRBJ1-4
CASSRTANNEKLFF
TGTGCCAGCAGCCGGACAGCTAATAATGAAAAACTGTTTTTT
>few|TRBD2|TRBV7-2|TRBJ2-1
CASSLSRTSGLNEQFF
TGTGCCAGCAGCTTATCTCGGACTAGCGGTCTAAATGAGCAGTTCTTC
>NA|NA|TRBV5-1|TRBJ1-2
CASSGDAGRDGNYGYTF
TGCGCCAGCAGCGGGGATGCGGGACGGGACGGAAACTATGGCTACACCTTC
>few|NA|TRBV29-1|TRBJ2-3
CSVLLRERTDTQYF
TGCAGCGTTCTGCTCCGGGAGAGAACAGATACGCAGTATTTT
>once|TRBD1|TRBV7-2|TRBJ2-1
CASSLEWTGSYNEQFF
TGTGCCAGCAGCTTAGAGTGGACAGGGTCCTACAATGAGCAGTTCTTC
>NA|NA|TRBV4-3|TRBJ1-1
CASSQAVASTEAFF
TGCGCCAGCAGCCAAGCAGTAGCGAGCACTGAAGCTTTCTTT